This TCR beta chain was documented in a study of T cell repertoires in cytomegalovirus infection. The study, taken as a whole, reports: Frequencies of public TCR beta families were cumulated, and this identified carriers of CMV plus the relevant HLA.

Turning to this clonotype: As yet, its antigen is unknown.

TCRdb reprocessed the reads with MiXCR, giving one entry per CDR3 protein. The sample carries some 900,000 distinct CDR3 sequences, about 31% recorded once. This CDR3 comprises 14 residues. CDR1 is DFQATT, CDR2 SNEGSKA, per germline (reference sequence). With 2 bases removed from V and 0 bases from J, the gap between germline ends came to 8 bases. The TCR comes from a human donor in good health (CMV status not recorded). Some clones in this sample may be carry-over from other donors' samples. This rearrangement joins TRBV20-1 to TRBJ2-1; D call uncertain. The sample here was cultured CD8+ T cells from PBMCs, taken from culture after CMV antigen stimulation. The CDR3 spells CSARPRNSYNEQFF. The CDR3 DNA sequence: TGCAGTGCTAGACCGAGAAACTCCTACAATGAGCAGTTCTTC.